The clone carrying this T cell receptor (beta chain) occurred once. The data belong to a study of blood T cell repertoires in COVID-19. Overall study: The United States, Italy and Spain were the sources of the acute and convalescent COVID-19 samples.

The CDR3 runs 16 residues. Germline V CDR1 and CDR2: MGHDK, SYGVNS. The ends lost 1 base at V and 5 bases at J; junction bases unmatched: 7. Data came from immunoSEQ multiplex PCR; TCRdb stores just in-frame clones and leaves some out. Found here are about 200,000 clones, around 85% of them singletons; the top ten hold around 20%. Individuals aged about 18 to 89 years were recruited from roughly 22 US areas. Donors of Cohort 3 who recovered were those that had two negative PCRs, clearance, or symptom resolution. This chain joins TRBV25-1 and TRBJ2-5, with 10 bases that match TRBD1. The TCR comes from a man in his forties who had recovered from COVID-19. Sequencing input: PBMCs or T cells enriched from blood (not recorded which). Here the CDR3 DNA reads TGTGCCAGCAGTGAATCTCGACAGGGGGCTCGGGAGACCCAGTACTTC. Translating it yields CASSESRQGARETQYF.